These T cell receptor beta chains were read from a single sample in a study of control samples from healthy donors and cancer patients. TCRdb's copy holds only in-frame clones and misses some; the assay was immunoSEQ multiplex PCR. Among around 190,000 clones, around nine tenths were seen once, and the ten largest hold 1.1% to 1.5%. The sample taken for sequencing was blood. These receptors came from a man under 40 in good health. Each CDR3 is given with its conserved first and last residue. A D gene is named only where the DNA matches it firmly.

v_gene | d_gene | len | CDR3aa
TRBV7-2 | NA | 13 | CASYLVKKDEQYF
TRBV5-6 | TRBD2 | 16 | CASSLGLAGVYNEQFF
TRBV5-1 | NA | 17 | CASSSRPGTQSGNTIYF
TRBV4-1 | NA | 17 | CASSQDGSRGYGNTIYF
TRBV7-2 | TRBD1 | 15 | CASSPGQGGRETQYF
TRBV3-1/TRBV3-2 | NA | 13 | CASSPGQGGEQFF
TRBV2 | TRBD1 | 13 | CASGQANTGELFF
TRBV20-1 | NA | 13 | CSASPTGANVLTF
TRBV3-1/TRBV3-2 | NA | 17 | CASRSVIVRGHQETQYF
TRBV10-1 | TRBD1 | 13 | CASMTGSCATQHF
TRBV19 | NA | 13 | CASYRRDTGELFF
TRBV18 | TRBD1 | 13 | CASSPGQRNEQYF
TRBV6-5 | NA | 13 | CASRKQGTYEQYF
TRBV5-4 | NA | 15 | CASSPGNRYQETQYF
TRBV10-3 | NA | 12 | CAIGSPNQPQHF
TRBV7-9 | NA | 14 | CASRGGAKNYGYTF
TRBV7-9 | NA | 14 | CASSQLTPNTEAFF
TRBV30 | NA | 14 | CAWSHRGGGEAQHF
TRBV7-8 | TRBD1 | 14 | CASSPFDRDPEAFF
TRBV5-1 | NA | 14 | CASSLEKVAGELFF
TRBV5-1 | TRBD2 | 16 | CASSLGTSGITDTQYF
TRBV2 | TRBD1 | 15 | CASKGQPRENSPLHF
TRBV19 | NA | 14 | CASSMMRDYQPQHF
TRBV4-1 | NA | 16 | CASSQVTGQVSYEQYF
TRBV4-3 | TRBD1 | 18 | CASSQDQVGQVVNSPLHF
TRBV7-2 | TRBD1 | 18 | CASSPGTAKFTSGNTIYF
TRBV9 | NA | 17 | CASSTHTGSDNNAEAFF
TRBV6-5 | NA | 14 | CASRDRQDSYGYTF
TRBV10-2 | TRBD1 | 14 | CASSPTGFMDGYTF
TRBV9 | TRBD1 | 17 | CASSGWDRVYLDTEAFF
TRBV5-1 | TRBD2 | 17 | CASSLMTRGGSYNEQFF
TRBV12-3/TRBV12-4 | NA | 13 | CASSFGQNTEAFF
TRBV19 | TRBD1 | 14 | CASMGQGGIDTIYF
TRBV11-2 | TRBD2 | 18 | CASSLGQSSGLALETQYF
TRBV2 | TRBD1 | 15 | CASSETGPLNTEAFF
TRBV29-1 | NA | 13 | CSAGRDYTVGYTF
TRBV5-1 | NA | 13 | CASSLMEGSPLHF
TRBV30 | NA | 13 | CAWRTRGYNEQFF
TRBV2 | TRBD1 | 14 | CASSPGQGKDTQYF
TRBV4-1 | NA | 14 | CASSQDPNTDTQYF
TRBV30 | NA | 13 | CAWDGSSGNTIYF
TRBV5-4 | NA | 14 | CASSFSGEDTEAFF
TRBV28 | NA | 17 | CASSLSLGSSGANVLTF
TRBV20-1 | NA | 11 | CSAKTYTEAFF
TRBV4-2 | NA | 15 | CASSQEGGTIGEQYF
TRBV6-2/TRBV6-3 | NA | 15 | CASSLSLGRSSEAFF
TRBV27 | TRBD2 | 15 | CASSPLAGAYNEQFF
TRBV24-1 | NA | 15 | CATSERAGRTDTQYF
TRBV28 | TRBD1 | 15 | CASSAPDRANYGYTF